One sample yielded the 26 T cell receptor beta chains listed below, sequenced in a study of CD8 T cells in ankylosing spondylitis. From the 5' RACE reads, TCRdb called clonotypes with MiXCR, one entry per CDR3 protein. The data contain about 42,000 distinct CDR3 sequences, over 3.5% of them singletons. Material: blood, either unsorted or a sorted T cell fraction (not recorded which). Every receptor here comes from a female donor with ankylosing spondylitis or in good health (not recorded which).

This clonotype has a handful of counts. The rearrangement uses TRBV9 and TRBJ2-1; D possibly uses TRBD1 or TRBD2 (7 bases each). The CDR3 contains 14 residues. The germline V gene has CDR1 SGDLS and CDR2 YYNGEE. The V gene lost 0 bases and the J gene lost 9 bases, with 13 bases spanning the gap. The CDR3 region is CASSVESGGGEQFF. Here the CDR3 DNA reads TGTGCCAGCAGCGTAGAGTCAGGGGGGGGTGAGCAGTTCTTC.

The sample holds many counts of this clonotype. The chain combines TRBV9 with TRBJ2-7; 9 bases map to TRBD1. Germline V lookup: CDR1 SGDLS, CDR2 YYNGEE. The CDR3 runs 15 residues. Germline trimming cut 3 bases from V and 7 bases from J; bases unmatched to any gene: 11. CDR3 amino acids: CASSARRDRVDEQYF. The CDR3 nucleotides are TGTGCCAGCAGCGCCCGCCGGGACAGGGTTGATGAGCAGTACTTC.

This clonotype was picked up many times. V usage is TRBV9 and J usage is TRBJ2-3; no clear D. The CDR3 contains 15 residues. Germline assignment: CDR1 SGDLS and CDR2 YYNGEE. V gave up 3 bases and J gave up 6 bases, with 17 bases separating them. The DNA for the CDR3 is TGTGCCAGCAGCGCAGACTGGACCGGAATGGATACGCAGTATTTT. Translating it yields CASSADWTGMDTQYF.

This clonotype was detected many times. The chain uses TRBV9 and TRBJ2-2; D possibly corresponds to TRBD2 (5 bases). V lost 0 bases and J 4 bases, leaving 10 bases between the germline ends. Germline values: CDR1 SGDLS, CDR2 YYNGEE. The length of the CDR3 is 15 residues. CDR3 coding DNA: TGTGCCAGCAGCGTAGTCTCGGGAAGCACCGGGGAGCTGTTTTTT. Its protein is CASSVVSGSTGELFF.

Relative to its sample, this clonotype is medium-sized (0.01 to 0.1%). This chain uses TRBV9 with TRBJ2-2; D not resolved. The length of the CDR3 is 13 residues. Between the trimmed V and J ends, which lost 0 bases and 8 bases, there was a span of 8 bases. The germline V gene has CDR1 SGDLS and CDR2 YYNGEE. The CDR3 DNA sequence: TGTGCCAGCAGCGTAGGGTTAACTGGGGAGCTGTTTTTT. It is translated as CASSVGLTGELFF.

In this sample, this clonotype turned up many times. The chain carries TRBV9 and TRBJ2-5, with 11 bases matching TRBD2. Losses at the gene ends were 7 bases for V and 2 bases for J; bases not matched to a gene: 4. The V gene's germline CDR1 is SGDLS and CDR2 YYNGEE. The CDR3 is 14 amino acids. The CDR3 region is CASAIAGGQETQYF. CDR3 coding DNA: TGTGCCAGCGCAATAGCGGGGGGGCAAGAGACCCAGTACTTC.

This clonotype was recorded at least ten times. The V gene is TRBV9, the J gene TRBJ2-6; 7 bases match TRBD1. This CDR3 is 15 amino acids long. The V gene end was trimmed by 3 bases and the J gene end by 4 bases; junction bases not matched to a gene: 4. Germline loops: CDR1 SGDLS, CDR2 YYNGEE. The CDR3 nucleotides read TGTGCCAGCAGCGAGACAGGGTCCGGGGCCAACGTCCTGACTTTC. Protein: CASSETGSGANVLTF.

This clonotype was recorded at least ten times. This chain joins TRBV9 and TRBJ2-5; TRBD2 matches 11 bases. CDR3 length: 16 amino acids. Trimming removed 2 bases from V and 4 bases from J; junction bases left unmatched: 7. The germline CDR1 and CDR2 sequences are SGDLS and YYNGEE. The CDR3 region has the DNA TGTGCCAGCAGCGTCAATAGCGGGGGGGCGGGAGAGACCCAGTACTTC. As protein: CASSVNSGGAGETQYF.

Many counts were recorded for this clonotype. The CDR3 region is CASSRLNEKLFF. The CDR3 DNA is TGTGCCAGCAGCCGCTTAAATGAAAAACTGTTTTTT. This chain joins TRBV9 and TRBJ1-4; D is unclear. The CDR3 is 12 amino acids. The V end was cut by 4 bases, the J end by 5 bases, with 6 bases between. Germline V lookup: CDR1 SGDLS, CDR2 YYNGEE.

J is TRBJ2-2 and V is TRBV9; 10 bases match TRBD2. Germline trimming cut 1 base from V and 5 bases from J; bases unmatched to any gene: 2. The CDR3 length is 15 residues. Germline lookup yields CDR1 SGDLS and CDR2 YYNGEE. The CDR3 DNA reads TGTGCCAGCAGCGTAATAGCGGGGGGAACCGGGGAGCTGTTTTTT. The encoded protein is CASSVIAGGTGELFF.

Ten or more counts support this clonotype. The chain's CDR3 is CASGEGATQPQHF. The CDR3 region has the DNA TGTGCCAGCGGCGAAGGGGCCACTCAGCCCCAGCATTTT. V gene TRBV21-1 combines with J gene TRBJ1-5. TRBV21-1 is termed a pseudogene. The CDR3 is made up of 13 amino acids.

This clonotype occurred many times. The chain employs TRBV9 and TRBJ1-5; D perhaps matches TRBD1 (5 bases). V dropped 4 bases and J dropped 3 bases, with 11 bases sitting between them. The germline CDR1 and CDR2 sequences are SGDLS and YYNGEE. The CDR3 contains 14 residues. CDR3 nucleotide sequence: TGTGCCAGCAGCTCGGGACTGATCAATCAGCCCCAGCATTTT. Translating gives CASSSGLINQPQHF.

Ten or more counts support this clonotype. The gene calls are TRBV9 and TRBJ2-1, with D possibly TRBD1 on 5 matching bases. This CDR3 contains 14 residues. Trimming removed 4 bases at V and 6 bases at J, with 14 bases between. The germline V gene encodes CDR1 SGDLS and CDR2 YYNGEE. CDR3 sequence: CASSPRVAGNEQFF. The CDR3 DNA reads TGTGCCAGCAGCCCCAGGGTAGCCGGCAATGAGCAGTTCTTC.

This clonotype was recorded many times. The gene calls are TRBV9 and TRBJ1-6; tentatively, D is TRBD1 (5 bases). This CDR3 spans 13 amino acids. Germline V gene sequence: CDR1 SGDLS, CDR2 YYNGEE. V gave up 0 bases and J gave up 8 bases, with 6 bases separating them. CDR3 bases: TGTGCCAGCAGCGTAGGGGGGGATTCACCCCTCCACTTT. Protein sequence: CASSVGGDSPLHF.

By share, this clonotype counts as medium-sized. The chain couples TRBV9 to TRBJ2-5, with D perhaps given as TRBD1 or TRBD2 (5 bases each). The CDR3 totals 15 residues. The germline CDR1 and CDR2 sequences are SGDLS and YYNGEE. Trimming shortened V by 3 bases and J by 2 bases, and 14 bases separated the two germline ends. The CDR3 here is CASSGRGRLQETQYF. The CDR3 DNA reads as TGTGCCAGCAGCGGAAGGGGACGGCTTCAAGAGACCCAGTACTTC. Full variable domain (missing parts from reference TRBV9 and TRBJ2-5): DSGVTQTPKHLITATGQRVTLRCSPRSGDLSVYWYQQSLDQGLQFLIQYYNGEERAKGNILERFSAQQFPDLHSELNLSSLELGDSALYFCASSGRGRLQETQYFGPGTRLLVL.

This clonotype rates as medium-sized. The rearrangement links TRBV9 to TRBJ1-2; D is possibly TRBD1 (5 bases). Germline assignment: CDR1 SGDLS and CDR2 YYNGEE. V was cut by 3 bases and J by 3 bases, with 12 bases left in between. The CDR3 sequence is 14 residues long. DNA for the CDR3: TGTGCCAGCAGCGCCGCGGGACGGGACTATGGCTACACCTTC. Its protein product is CASSAAGRDYGYTF.

Many counts were recorded for this clonotype. The V and J genes are TRBV9 and TRBJ2-6, with a weak D call TRBD1 (5 bases). Germline values: CDR1 SGDLS, CDR2 YYNGEE. The CDR3 extends over 16 amino acids. V gave up 4 bases and J gave up 0 bases, with 11 bases separating them. CDR3 nucleotides: TGTGCCAGCAGCCCCCGACAGATCTCTGGGGCCAACGTCCTGACTTTC. Protein: CASSPRQISGANVLTF.

This clonotype was detected only a few times. The rearrangement links TRBV9 to TRBJ2-7; D could derive from TRBD1 or TRBD2 (5 bases each). The CDR3 runs to 13 residues. CDR1 is SGDLS and CDR2 is YYNGEE in the germline V gene. V gave up 3 bases and J gave up 4 bases, with 11 bases separating them. The CDR3 spells CASSAPGSYEQYF. Written as DNA, the CDR3 is TGTGCCAGCAGCGCCCCAGGGAGTTACGAGCAGTACTTC.

This clonotype was recorded at least ten times. This chain joins TRBV9 and TRBJ2-3; D gene unclear. This CDR3 spans 14 amino acids. CDR1 and CDR2 from the germline V gene are SGDLS and YYNGEE. Trimming stripped 0 bases from V and 2 bases from J, with 7 bases between. CDR3 nucleotide sequence: TGTGCCAGCAGCGTAGGCCAGGCCACAGATACGCAGTATTTT. Its protein product is CASSVGQATDTQYF.

The V gene is TRBV9, the J gene TRBJ2-1, with TRBD2 identical over 8 bases. The trim removed 3 bases at V and 5 bases at J, leaving 13 bases unmatched. Germline V lookup: CDR1 SGDLS, CDR2 YYNGEE. The CDR3 is 17 amino acids. DNA for the CDR3: TGTGCCAGCAGCGGTGGGGTGCGGGGCGGGGGGCACAATGAGCAGTTCTTC. Translated: CASSGGVRGGGHNEQFF. Using reference TRBV9 and TRBJ2-1 for the parts outside the CDR3, the full variable domain is DSGVTQTPKHLITATGQRVTLRCSPRSGDLSVYWYQQSLDQGLQFLIQYYNGEERAKGNILERFSAQQFPDLHSELNLSSLELGDSALYFCASSGGVRGGGHNEQFFGPGTRLTVL.

This clonotype was seen many times. The chain employs TRBV9 and TRBJ2-3, with 13 positions matching TRBD2. This CDR3 has 19 residues. V lost 4 bases, J lost 3 bases, and 14 bases stayed unmatched. In germline, CDR1 is SGDLS, CDR2 YYNGEE. The CDR3 DNA follows: TGTGCCAGCAGCCCATCCGGACTAGCGGGGGCCTTGTCAACAGATACGCAGTATTTT. It specifies CASSPSGLAGALSTDTQYF.

This clonotype was seen at least ten times. This sequence joins TRBV9 and TRBJ2-7; D is perhaps TRBD1 (6 bases). Trimming stripped 0 bases from V and 2 bases from J, with 12 bases between. The CDR3 spans 15 residues. Per germline, CDR1 SGDLS and CDR2 YYNGEE. As DNA, the CDR3 is TGTGCCAGCAGCGTAGGGGTGGACAGCACCTACGAGCAGTACTTC. Protein sequence: CASSVGVDSTYEQYF.

The sample holds many counts of this clonotype. V usage is TRBV9 and J usage is TRBJ1-2; D gene unclear. V shed 1 base and J shed 4 bases, with 8 bases lying between them. This CDR3 comprises 13 residues. The germline V gene encodes CDR1 SGDLS and CDR2 YYNGEE. The CDR3 is CASSVRQSYGYTF. In DNA, the CDR3 is TGTGCCAGCAGCGTACGCCAGAGCTATGGCTACACCTTC.

The count of this clonotype is one. The chain's CDR3 is CASSPLSTGANVLTF. The CDR3 DNA is TGTGCCAGCAGCCCCCTTTCTACAGGGGCCAACGTCCTGACTTTC. The chain carries TRBV9 and TRBJ2-6; D gene unclear. This CDR3 has 15 residues. Germline V gives CDR1 SGDLS, CDR2 YYNGEE. Trimming stripped 4 bases from V and 4 bases from J, with 12 bases between.

This clonotype was seen repeatedly, ten times or more. The CDR3 region is CASSKNGLAGYYNEQFF. CDR3 bases: TGTGCCAGCAGCAAAAACGGACTAGCGGGATACTACAATGAGCAGTTCTTC. The chain is built from TRBV9 and TRBJ2-1; 12 bases line up with TRBD2. J was trimmed by 3 bases and V by 4 bases; bases with no gene match: 8. The CDR3 has 17 amino acids. Germline loops: CDR1 SGDLS, CDR2 YYNGEE.

The rearrangement links TRBV9 to TRBJ2-1; D unclear. Trimming took 4 bases from V and 0 from J, leaving 14 bases between them. The germline CDR1 and CDR2 sequences are SGDLS and YYNGEE. The CDR3 consists of 16 residues. CDR3 nucleotides: TGTGCCAGCAGCTCGACTCGGAAGGTCTCCTACAATGAGCAGTTCTTC. This gives the protein CASSSTRKVSYNEQFF.